These T cell receptor beta chains were read from a single sample in a study of memory CD4+ T cells and cytomegalovirus serostatus. The assay was immunoSEQ multiplex PCR, and TCRdb's table has in-frame clones only and misses some. Among about 92,000 clones, about 80% were seen once, and the ten largest hold 3.6%. The specimen was memory CD4+ T cells from blood. The source is an adult in good health and CMV-seropositive. The CDR3 runs from the conserved cysteine through the conserved F or W. The order of the fields is clone size, V gene, J gene, D gene, CDR3 protein, CDR3 DNA. D genes are given only for firm matches. Expanded clones get a size class; other rows say once, few or many, or leave the size out.

clone size: medium-sized
V gene: TRBV4-1
J gene: TRBJ1-5
D gene: .
CDR3 protein: CASSQVILGYNQPQHF
CDR3 DNA: TGCGCCAGCAGCCAAGTAATTTTGGGCTACAATCAGCCCCAGCATTTT

clone size: .
V gene: TRBV19
J gene: TRBJ2-3
D gene: .
CDR3 protein: CASSPRDNRFKDTQYF
CDR3 DNA: TGTGCCAGTAGTCCCCGGGACAATCGGTTCAAAGATACGCAGTATTTT

clone size: .
V gene: TRBV5-6
J gene: TRBJ1-2
D gene: .
CDR3 protein: CASSLGDYGYTF
CDR3 DNA: TGTGCCAGCAGCTTAGGGGACTATGGCTACACCTTC

clone size: .
V gene: TRBV7-8
J gene: TRBJ2-5
D gene: TRBD2
CDR3 protein: CASSLGRGDQYF
CDR3 DNA: TGTGCCAGCAGCCTGGGCCGGGGGGACCAGTACTTC

clone size: .
V gene: TRBV30
J gene: TRBJ2-1
D gene: TRBD1
CDR3 protein: CAWTTSGTGDNEQFF
CDR3 DNA: TGTGCCTGGACCACAAGCGGGACAGGGGACAATGAGCAGTTCTTC

clone size: .
V gene: TRBV14
J gene: TRBJ2-3
D gene: .
CDR3 protein: CASSQALTDTQYF
CDR3 DNA: TGTGCCAGCAGCCAAGCGCTCACAGATACGCAGTATTTT

clone size: .
V gene: TRBV5-8
J gene: TRBJ2-2
D gene: TRBD1
CDR3 protein: CASSRILQGAVGELFF
CDR3 DNA: TGTGCCAGCAGCCGGATTCTCCAGGGGGCGGTCGGGGAGCTGTTTTTT

clone size: .
V gene: TRBV21-1
J gene: TRBJ2-7
D gene: .
CDR3 protein: CARLYGPTSGSPREQYF
CDR3 DNA: TGTGCCCGCCTATACGGTCCCACATCTGGGAGCCCTCGCGAGCAGTACTTC

clone size: .
V gene: TRBV2
J gene: TRBJ1-1
D gene: .
CDR3 protein: CASSERTGATEAFF
CDR3 DNA: TGTGCCAGCAGTGAGAGGACGGGAGCCACTGAAGCTTTCTTT

clone size: .
V gene: TRBV4-3
J gene: TRBJ2-2
D gene: .
CDR3 protein: CASSPHPATGAYGTGELFF
CDR3 DNA: TGCGCCAGCAGCCCCCACCCGGCGACGGGCGCTTACGGCACCGGGGAGCTGTTTTTT

clone size: .
V gene: TRBV28
J gene: TRBJ1-5
D gene: .
CDR3 protein: CASSTGLNQPQHF
CDR3 DNA: TGTGCCAGCAGCACAGGTCTCAATCAGCCCCAGCATTTT

clone size: .
V gene: TRBV6-6
J gene: TRBJ1-1
D gene: TRBD1
CDR3 protein: CASSSTGVEAFF
CDR3 DNA: TGTGCCAGCAGTTCAACAGGGGTCGAAGCTTTCTTT

clone size: .
V gene: TRBV19
J gene: TRBJ1-4
D gene: .
CDR3 protein: CASSPSSAGGKLFF
CDR3 DNA: TGTGCCAGTAGTCCTAGCTCCGCCGGAGGAAAACTGTTTTTT

clone size: few
V gene: TRBV5-6
J gene: TRBJ2-7
D gene: TRBD2
CDR3 protein: CASSRTSGDLYEQYF
CDR3 DNA: TGTGCCAGCAGCCGCACTAGCGGGGACCTATACGAGCAGTACTTC

clone size: .
V gene: TRBV10-3
J gene: TRBJ1-2
D gene: TRBD1
CDR3 protein: CAISEDRGVYYGYTF
CDR3 DNA: TGTGCCATCAGTGAGGACAGGGGAGTTTACTATGGCTACACCTTC

clone size: few
V gene: TRBV9
J gene: TRBJ1-1
D gene: .
CDR3 protein: CASSVAMNTEAFF
CDR3 DNA: TGTGCCAGCAGCGTTGCAATGAACACTGAAGCTTTCTTT

clone size: once
V gene: TRBV5-1
J gene: TRBJ1-1
D gene: .
CDR3 protein: CASSLGWDTEAFF
CDR3 DNA: TGCGCCAGCAGCTTGGGGTGGGACACTGAAGCTTTCTTT

clone size: .
V gene: TRBV7-8
J gene: TRBJ2-7
D gene: TRBD2
CDR3 protein: CASSPYRLAGGYEQYF
CDR3 DNA: TGTGCCAGCAGCCCCTACAGACTAGCGGGAGGGTACGAGCAGTACTTC

clone size: .
V gene: TRBV19
J gene: TRBJ1-2
D gene: .
CDR3 protein: CASTPFLEGGYTF
CDR3 DNA: TGTGCCAGTACCCCATTCTTAGAGGGTGGCTACACCTTC

clone size: .
V gene: TRBV6-6
J gene: TRBJ1-2
D gene: TRBD1
CDR3 protein: CASSPGTGGSGGYTF
CDR3 DNA: TGTGCCAGCAGCCCCGGGACAGGGGGCTCTGGTGGCTACACCTTC

clone size: few
V gene: TRBV28
J gene: TRBJ2-5
D gene: .
CDR3 protein: CASSSVGGAETQYF
CDR3 DNA: TGTGCCAGCAGTTCCGTGGGGGGAGCGGAGACCCAGTACTTC

clone size: .
V gene: TRBV5-4
J gene: TRBJ2-3
D gene: .
CDR3 protein: CASSLESSGASTDTQYF
CDR3 DNA: TGTGCCAGCAGCTTGGAGTCTTCAGGGGCTAGCACAGATACGCAGTATTTT

clone size: once
V gene: TRBV18
J gene: TRBJ1-5
D gene: .
CDR3 protein: CASSPRSEREPQHF
CDR3 DNA: TGTGCCAGCTCACCACGGTCGGAGAGGGAGCCCCAGCATTTT

clone size: .
V gene: TRBV2
J gene: TRBJ1-4
D gene: .
CDR3 protein: CASTLGEKLFF
CDR3 DNA: TGTGCCAGCACCCTAGGCGAAAAACTGTTTTTT

clone size: few
V gene: TRBV19
J gene: TRBJ1-2
D gene: .
CDR3 protein: CASSIRSSYGYTF
CDR3 DNA: TGTGCCAGTAGTATAAGGTCATCCTATGGCTACACCTTC

clone size: medium-sized
V gene: TRBV28
J gene: TRBJ1-2
D gene: TRBD1
CDR3 protein: CASSFLTGPYGYTF
CDR3 DNA: TGTGCCAGCAGTTTTCTGACAGGGCCCTATGGCTACACCTTC

clone size: .
V gene: TRBV6-1
J gene: TRBJ2-5
D gene: .
CDR3 protein: CASSSLAEGGTQYF
CDR3 DNA: TGTGCCAGCAGTTCCCTAGCGGAGGGGGGGACCCAGTACTTC

clone size: .
V gene: TRBV27
J gene: TRBJ2-7
D gene: .
CDR3 protein: CASSFDPTYEQYF
CDR3 DNA: TGTGCCAGCAGTTTTGACCCGACCTACGAGCAGTACTTC

clone size: .
V gene: TRBV5-1
J gene: TRBJ2-2
D gene: .
CDR3 protein: CASSLEGDNTGELFF
CDR3 DNA: TGCGCCAGCAGCTTGGAGGGGGATAACACCGGGGAGCTGTTTTTT

clone size: .
V gene: TRBV4-1
J gene: TRBJ2-3
D gene: TRBD2
CDR3 protein: CASSQSTSGGSTDTQYF
CDR3 DNA: TGCGCCAGCAGCCAATCTACTAGCGGGGGGAGCACAGATACGCAGTATTTT

clone size: once
V gene: TRBV6-6
J gene: TRBJ1-2
D gene: .
CDR3 protein: CASRRTRDGYTF
CDR3 DNA: TGTGCCAGCAGAAGGACACGGGATGGCTACACCTTC

clone size: .
V gene: TRBV4-3
J gene: TRBJ2-3
D gene: .
CDR3 protein: CASSQEGNLRSDTQYF
CDR3 DNA: TGCGCCAGCAGCCAAGAGGGGAACCTAAGGTCAGATACGCAGTATTTT

clone size: once
V gene: TRBV4-3
J gene: TRBJ2-7
D gene: .
CDR3 protein: CASSSSRGSYEQYF
CDR3 DNA: TGCGCCAGCAGCTCCTCAAGAGGATCCTACGAGCAGTACTTC

clone size: .
V gene: TRBV10-3
J gene: TRBJ1-3
D gene: .
CDR3 protein: CAIRPDTSSGNTIYF
CDR3 DNA: TGTGCCATCAGGCCGGACACGAGCTCTGGAAACACCATATATTTT

clone size: .
V gene: TRBV27
J gene: TRBJ2-7
D gene: .
CDR3 protein: CASSLSYEQYF
CDR3 DNA: TGTGCCAGCAGTCTTTCCTACGAGCAGTACTTC

clone size: .
V gene: TRBV10-3
J gene: TRBJ1-1
D gene: .
CDR3 protein: CAINAGSRNTEAFF
CDR3 DNA: TGTGCCATCAACGCAGGATCTCGGAACACTGAAGCTTTCTTT

clone size: .
V gene: TRBV10-1
J gene: TRBJ1-3
D gene: TRBD1
CDR3 protein: CASSGTGTGNTIYF
CDR3 DNA: TGCGCCAGCAGTGGGACAGGGACTGGAAACACCATATATTTT

clone size: .
V gene: TRBV30
J gene: TRBJ2-5
D gene: TRBD2
CDR3 protein: CAWSGLAGRGETQYF
CDR3 DNA: TGTGCCTGGAGTGGACTAGCGGGAAGAGGGGAGACCCAGTACTTC

clone size: .
V gene: TRBV15
J gene: TRBJ2-2
D gene: .
CDR3 protein: CATRAISVGELFF
CDR3 DNA: TGTGCCACCAGGGCAATTTCGGTCGGGGAGCTGTTTTTT

clone size: .
V gene: TRBV19
J gene: TRBJ2-3
D gene: .
CDR3 protein: CASSIAGMTDTQYF
CDR3 DNA: TGTGCCAGTAGTATTGCGGGAATGACAGATACGCAGTATTTT

clone size: .
V gene: TRBV6-1
J gene: TRBJ2-3
D gene: .
CDR3 protein: CASSPLVSFTDTQYF
CDR3 DNA: TGTGCCAGCAGCCCCCTAGTTAGTTTCACAGATACGCAGTATTTT

clone size: .
V gene: TRBV19
J gene: TRBJ2-7
D gene: .
CDR3 protein: CATEEDAVPYF
CDR3 DNA: TGTGCCACCGAGGAAGATGCAGTGCCGTACTTC

clone size: few
V gene: TRBV5-1
J gene: TRBJ2-3
D gene: .
CDR3 protein: CASSWGTSTDTQYF
CDR3 DNA: TGCGCCAGCAGCTGGGGTACTAGCACAGATACGCAGTATTTT

clone size: .
V gene: TRBV6-6
J gene: TRBJ2-1
D gene: .
CDR3 protein: CASTFDNEQFF
CDR3 DNA: TGTGCCAGCACCTTTGACAATGAGCAGTTCTTC

clone size: .
V gene: TRBV5-1
J gene: TRBJ2-5
D gene: TRBD1
CDR3 protein: CASSLVAWGTGETQYF
CDR3 DNA: TGCGCCAGCAGCTTGGTAGCTTGGGGGACAGGGGAGACCCAGTACTTC

clone size: .
V gene: TRBV19
J gene: TRBJ1-1
D gene: TRBD1
CDR3 protein: CASSIFGTENTEAFF
CDR3 DNA: TGTGCCAGTAGTATTTTCGGGACAGAGAACACTGAAGCTTTCTTT

clone size: .
V gene: TRBV7-8
J gene: TRBJ2-1
D gene: TRBD2
CDR3 protein: CASSLVFGTSGRHEQFF
CDR3 DNA: TGTGCCAGCAGCTTAGTTTTCGGGACTAGCGGGAGGCATGAGCAGTTCTTC

clone size: .
V gene: TRBV7-9
J gene: TRBJ2-2
D gene: .
CDR3 protein: CASSSPGELFF
CDR3 DNA: TGTGCCAGCAGCTCCCCCGGGGAGCTGTTTTTT

clone size: .
V gene: TRBV29-1
J gene: TRBJ1-1
D gene: .
CDR3 protein: CSVAGRPPNTEAFF
CDR3 DNA: TGCAGCGTTGCAGGGCGGCCTCCCAACACTGAAGCTTTCTTT

clone size: once
V gene: TRBV7-2
J gene: TRBJ2-1
D gene: TRBD2
CDR3 protein: CASSPGLAVYNEQFF
CDR3 DNA: TGTGCCAGCAGCCCGGGACTAGCGGTTTACAATGAGCAGTTCTTC

clone size: once
V gene: TRBV2
J gene: TRBJ2-7
D gene: .
CDR3 protein: CASSGDTSYEQYF
CDR3 DNA: TGTGCCAGCAGTGGGGACACCTCCTACGAGCAGTACTTC

clone size: .
V gene: TRBV11-2
J gene: TRBJ2-1
D gene: TRBD2
CDR3 protein: CASSAGVVNEQFF
CDR3 DNA: TGTGCCAGCAGCGCGGGAGTCGTAAATGAGCAGTTCTTC

clone size: .
V gene: TRBV5-4
J gene: TRBJ2-5
D gene: .
CDR3 protein: CASSLDPGETQYF
CDR3 DNA: TGTGCCAGCAGCTTGGACCCTGGGGAGACCCAGTACTTC

clone size: .
V gene: TRBV28
J gene: TRBJ2-5
D gene: .
CDR3 protein: CASTEGGLETQYF
CDR3 DNA: TGTGCCAGCACTGAAGGAGGGCTGGAGACCCAGTACTTC

clone size: .
V gene: TRBV6-5
J gene: TRBJ1-3
D gene: .
CDR3 protein: CASSPGGSSGNTIYF
CDR3 DNA: TGTGCCAGCAGTCCCGGGGGGAGCTCTGGAAACACCATATATTTT